This TCR beta chain stems from a study of Ad26.COV2.S vaccination and SARS-CoV-2 variants. In regard to this clone: The antigen is unknown.

This CDR3 region has 16 residues. Germline V gene sequence: CDR1 SGHAT, CDR2 FQNNGV. The junction had 11 bases not matched to a gene; V was cut back by 5 bases and J by 4 bases. Described treatment: roughly 18 received Ad26.COV2.S at low or high dose, single or two shots; roughly five received placebo; per-sample allocation not given. On day 63 after the first injection, vaccine and placebo recipients gave samples. Whole-study results and caveats: CD8+ and CD4+ T cells specific for spike reportedly responded with substantial breadth after vaccination.

Clones were sequenced by immunoSEQ multiplex PCR, and TCRdb holds only the in-frame ones, with some missing. Among about 480,000 clones listed, roughly 87% were seen once. Sequences were derived from peripheral blood, sampled in a trial of Ad26.COV2.S vaccine versus placebo. The sequence came from a person between 18 and 59 years old who received the Ad26.COV2.S COVID-19 vaccine or a placebo. This sequence joins TRBV11-2 and TRBJ2-7, with 10 bases matching TRBD2. The CDR3 sequence is CASSRVDLAGAYEQYF. The CDR3 coding sequence is TGTGCCAGCAGCCGTGTTGACCTAGCGGGAGCTTACGAGCAGTACTTC.